Listed below are T cell receptor beta chains from one sample, sequenced in a study of cytomegalovirus exposure and HLA in healthy donors. Generated by immunoSEQ multiplex PCR, the TCRdb table keeps only in-frame clones and is missing some. Found here are about 52,000 clones, 73% of them singletons; the top ten hold around 3.1%. The sequenced sample was PBMCs. The receptors shown here come from a man aged 18 to 35 in good health and CMV-seronegative. The CDR3 runs from the conserved cysteine through the conserved F or W.

j_call v_call cdr3_aa
TRBJ2-5 TRBV6-6 CASGGDETQYF
TRBJ2-1 TRBV6-5 CASSQLQGVPFF
TRBJ2-7 TRBV4-2 CASSKSGHGTYEQYF
TRBJ1-6 TRBV10-3 CAISESGQKNSPLHF
TRBJ1-2 TRBV10-3 CAISGTVSGGYTF
TRBJ2-5 TRBV5-4 CASSGGLAGQETQYF
TRBJ2-1 TRBV2 CASSEWTSNNEQFF
TRBJ2-1 TRBV29-1 CSGRLAGESYNEQFF
TRBJ1-1 TRBV29-1 CSVLTGVGSTEAFF
TRBJ2-7 TRBV9 CASTPGLQGEQYF
TRBJ2-1 TRBV7-2 CASSRTSGRLDEQFF
TRBJ2-1 TRBV4-1 CASSQAFLETRLAGGPNEQFF
TRBJ2-5 TRBV5-1 CASSSYAGLAGVETQYF
TRBJ1-1 TRBV28 CASSFPGTGRNTEAFF
TRBJ2-5 TRBV7-2 CASSPGTSGLQETQYF
TRBJ1-1 TRBV6-6 CASSLTGEKVGAFF
TRBJ2-7 TRBV28 CASSLNPGHLYEQYF
TRBJ1-4 TRBV7-2 CASSLGQATNEKLFF
TRBJ2-7 TRBV7-2 CASSLGLAGVGFEQYF
TRBJ2-7 TRBV7-8 CASSPTSGETYEQYF
TRBJ2-1 TRBV27 CASSRPGLDGEQFF
TRBJ2-2 TRBV4-1 CASSQERGLAGNTGELFF
TRBJ2-7 TRBV29-1 CSFLRRGNHEQYF
TRBJ1-5 TRBV2 CASTGQGGNQPQHF
TRBJ1-2 TRBV7-8 CASSLEAGPNYGYTF
TRBJ1-1 TRBV30 CAWSFRDRDTEAFF
TRBJ2-7 TRBV5-8 CASSLVAGGSTEQYF
TRBJ2-5 TRBV9 CASSPGRWETQYF
TRBJ2-1 TRBV4-3 CASSQGSSGFLQNEQFF
TRBJ2-7 TRBV5-8 CASSWTGLLYEQYF
TRBJ1-2 TRBV5-8 CASSSSGTGVYGYTF
TRBJ2-3 TRBV30 CAWSPGLATDTQYF
TRBJ2-1 TRBV27 CATQQGALNEQFF
TRBJ2-3 TRBV5-4 CASSLVGFWGGTDTQYF
TRBJ2-7 TRBV1 CTSSQDPSGRTPYEQYF
TRBJ2-1 TRBV19 CASSQTGQGRNEQFF